This note documents a single T cell receptor (beta chain) sequence. Sequencing used immunoSEQ multiplex PCR; TCRdb keeps in-frame clones, though not all of them. The repertoire holds about 81,000 clones, with roughly 90% as singletons. This sample was included in a study of T cell responses to AZD1222 COVID-19 vaccine. This CDR3 has 14 residues. The V end lost 11 bases, the J end lost 1 base, and 17 bases lay between the germline ends. The V gene's germline CDR1 is SNHLY and CDR2 FYNNEI. The chain recombines TRBV2 with TRBJ1-1, with D unresolved. The sequence was obtained from an adult who received the AZD1222 COVID-19 vaccine. Sequences were derived from peripheral blood, sampled 28 days after the second AZD1222 dose. CDR3 protein: CADKVQAGNTEAFF. CDR3 bases: TGTGCCGACAAAGTGCAGGCCGGGAACACTGAAGCTTTCTTT.